This TCR beta chain appears in the sequencing data of a study of shared clonotypes between healthy human individuals. Trimming pared 2 bases from V and 8 bases from J, leaving 9 bases between. Germline V CDR1 and CDR2: MGHRA, YSYEKL. The CDR3 contains 13 residues. Profiling relied on immunoSEQ multiplex PCR, and the TCRdb table lists in-frame clones only, not all of them. Among 100,000 to 120,000 clones listed, roughly 70% were seen once. This clone has only a few counts. Its antigen is not identified. General study results and limits: Four donors held about 5% of naive CD4 clonotypes in common. What naive subsets generally showed was a larger estimated richness than memory subsets showed. Owing to a small donor count, the genetic and exposure-history diversity represented was limited.

V is TRBV4-1 and J is TRBJ1-4; D is undetermined. The sequenced sample was memory CD8+ T cells sorted from blood. Specified subset: CD45RO+ cells pooled with CCR7-negative TemRA cells. The origin of this receptor is a woman aged 25-40 years in good health. As DNA, the CDR3 is TGCGCCAGCAGCCAATTTTCGGGGGAAAAACTGTTTTTT. Translation gives CASSQFSGEKLFF.